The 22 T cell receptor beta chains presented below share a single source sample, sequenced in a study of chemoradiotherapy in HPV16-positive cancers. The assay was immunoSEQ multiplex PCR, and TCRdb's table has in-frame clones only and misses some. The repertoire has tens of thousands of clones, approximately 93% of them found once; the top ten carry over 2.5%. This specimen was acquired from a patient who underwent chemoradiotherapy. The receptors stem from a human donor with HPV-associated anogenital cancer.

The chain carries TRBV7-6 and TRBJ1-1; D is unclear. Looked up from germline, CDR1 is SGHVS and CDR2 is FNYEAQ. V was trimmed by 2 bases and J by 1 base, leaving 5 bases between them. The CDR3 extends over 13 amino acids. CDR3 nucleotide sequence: TGTGCCAGCAGCTTATCCAGGAACACTGAAGCTTTCTTT. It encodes CASSLSRNTEAFF.

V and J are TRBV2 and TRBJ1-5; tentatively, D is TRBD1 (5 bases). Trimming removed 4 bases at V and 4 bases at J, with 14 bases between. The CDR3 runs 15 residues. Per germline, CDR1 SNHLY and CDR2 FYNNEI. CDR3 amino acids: CASSGSVAGNQPQHF. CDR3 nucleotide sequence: TGTGCCAGCAGTGGAAGCGTGGCAGGGAATCAGCCCCAGCATTTT.

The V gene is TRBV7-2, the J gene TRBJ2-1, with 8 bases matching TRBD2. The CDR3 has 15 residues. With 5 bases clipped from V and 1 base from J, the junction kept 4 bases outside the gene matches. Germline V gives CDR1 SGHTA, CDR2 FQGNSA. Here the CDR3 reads CASSPGGRSYNEQFF. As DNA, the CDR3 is TGTGCCAGCAGCCCAGGCGGGAGGTCCTACAATGAGCAGTTCTTC. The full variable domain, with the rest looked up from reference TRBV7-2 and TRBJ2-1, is GAGVSQSPSNKVTEKGKDVELRCDPISGHTALYWYRQSLGQGLEFLIYFQGNSAPDKSGLPSDRFSAERTGGSVSTLTIQRTQQEDSAVYLCASSPGGRSYNEQFFGPGTRLTVL.

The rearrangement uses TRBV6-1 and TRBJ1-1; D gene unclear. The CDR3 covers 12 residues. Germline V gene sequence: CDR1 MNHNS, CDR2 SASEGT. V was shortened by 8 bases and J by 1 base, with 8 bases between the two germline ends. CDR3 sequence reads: CASSKRNTEAFF. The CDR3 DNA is TGTGCCAGCTCCAAGCGGAACACTGAAGCTTTCTTT.

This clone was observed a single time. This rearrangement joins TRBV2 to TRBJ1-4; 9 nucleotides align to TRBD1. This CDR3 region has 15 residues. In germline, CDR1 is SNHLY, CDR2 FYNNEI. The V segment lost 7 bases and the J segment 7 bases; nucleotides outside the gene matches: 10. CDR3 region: CASKGQGIFIEKLFF. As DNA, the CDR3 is TGTGCCAGCAAGGGACAGGGCATTTTCATTGAAAAACTGTTTTTT.

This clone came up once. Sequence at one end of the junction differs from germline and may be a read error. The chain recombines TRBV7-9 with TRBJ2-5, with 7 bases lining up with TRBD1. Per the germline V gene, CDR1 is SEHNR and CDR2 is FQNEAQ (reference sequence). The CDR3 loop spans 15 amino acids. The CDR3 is CASSLGGPRQGKWNF. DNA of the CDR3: TGTGCCAGCAGCTTAGGCGGCCCGAGACAGGGAAAGTGGAACTTC.

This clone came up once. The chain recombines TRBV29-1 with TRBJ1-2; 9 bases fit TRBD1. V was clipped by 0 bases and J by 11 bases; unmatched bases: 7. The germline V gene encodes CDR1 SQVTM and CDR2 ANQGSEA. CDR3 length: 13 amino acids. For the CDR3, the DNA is TGCAGCGTTGAAGAACAGGGGGCTGCGGGGTACACCTTC. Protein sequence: CSVEEQGAAGYTF.

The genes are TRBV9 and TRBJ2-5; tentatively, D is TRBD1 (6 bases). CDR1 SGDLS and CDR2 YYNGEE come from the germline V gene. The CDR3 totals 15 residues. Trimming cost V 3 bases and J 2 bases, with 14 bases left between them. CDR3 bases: TGTGCCAGCAGCGGTAGAGGGGGAACACAAGAGACCCAGTACTTC. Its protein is CASSGRGGTQETQYF. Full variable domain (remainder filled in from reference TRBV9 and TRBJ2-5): DSGVTQTPKHLITATGQRVTLRCSPRSGDLSVYWYQQSLDQGLQFLIQYYNGEERAKGNILERFSAQQFPDLHSELNLSSLELGDSALYFCASSGRGGTQETQYFGPGTRLLVL.

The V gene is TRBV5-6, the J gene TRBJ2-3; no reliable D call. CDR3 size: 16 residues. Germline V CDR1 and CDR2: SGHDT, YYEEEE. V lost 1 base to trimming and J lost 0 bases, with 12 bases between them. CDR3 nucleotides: TGTGCCAGCAGCTTGTCCCCCCTAATTAGCACAGATACGCAGTATTTT. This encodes CASSLSPLISTDTQYF.

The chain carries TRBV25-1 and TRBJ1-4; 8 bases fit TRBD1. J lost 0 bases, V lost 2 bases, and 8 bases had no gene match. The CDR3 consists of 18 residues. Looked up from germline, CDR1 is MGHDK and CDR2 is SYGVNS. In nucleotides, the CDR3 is TGTGCCAGCAGTGAACCCATACCAGGGGGCCCAACTAATGAAAAACTGTTTTTT. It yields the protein CASSEPIPGGPTNEKLFF.

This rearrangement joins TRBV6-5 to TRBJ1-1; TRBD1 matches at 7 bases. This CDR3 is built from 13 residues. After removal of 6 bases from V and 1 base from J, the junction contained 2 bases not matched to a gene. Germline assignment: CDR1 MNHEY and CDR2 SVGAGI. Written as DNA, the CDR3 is TGTGCCAGCAGGGGGACAGAGAACACTGAAGCTTTCTTT. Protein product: CASRGTENTEAFF.

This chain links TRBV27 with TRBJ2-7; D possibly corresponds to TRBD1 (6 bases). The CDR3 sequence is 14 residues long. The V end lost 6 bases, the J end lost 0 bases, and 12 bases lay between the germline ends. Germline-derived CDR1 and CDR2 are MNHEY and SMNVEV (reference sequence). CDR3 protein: CASSPQGISYEQYF. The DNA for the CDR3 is TGTGCCAGCAGCCCCCAGGGGATCTCCTACGAGCAGTACTTC.

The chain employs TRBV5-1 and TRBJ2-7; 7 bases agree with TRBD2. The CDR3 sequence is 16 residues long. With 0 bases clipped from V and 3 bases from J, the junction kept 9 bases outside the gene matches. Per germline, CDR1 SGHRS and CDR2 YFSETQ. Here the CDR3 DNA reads TGCGCCAGCAGCTTGGGGGGCCAAGCGGGGCTCTACGAGCAGTACTTC. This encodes CASSLGGQAGLYEQYF.

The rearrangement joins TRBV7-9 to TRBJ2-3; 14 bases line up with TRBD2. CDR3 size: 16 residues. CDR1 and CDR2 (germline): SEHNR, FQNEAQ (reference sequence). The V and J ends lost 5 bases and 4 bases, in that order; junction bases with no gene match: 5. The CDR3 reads CASSEGLAGEADTQYF. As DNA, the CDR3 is TGTGCCAGCAGCGAGGGACTAGCGGGAGAGGCAGATACGCAGTATTTT.

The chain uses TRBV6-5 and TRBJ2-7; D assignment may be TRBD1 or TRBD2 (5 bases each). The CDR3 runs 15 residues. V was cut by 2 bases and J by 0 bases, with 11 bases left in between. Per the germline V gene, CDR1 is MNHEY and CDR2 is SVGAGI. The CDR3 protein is CASSYIGAGSYEQYF. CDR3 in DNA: TGTGCCAGCAGTTACATCGGGGCTGGCTCCTACGAGCAGTACTTC.

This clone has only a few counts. The CDR3 reads CSTRQGALTDTQYF. Here the CDR3 DNA reads TGCAGCACACGACAGGGGGCTCTCACAGATACGCAGTATTTT. The chain combines TRBV29-1 with TRBJ2-3; 10 bases map to TRBD1. Germline V CDR1 and CDR2: SQVTM, ANQGSEA. J was trimmed by 2 bases and V by 8 bases; bases with no gene match: 7. The CDR3 sequence is 14 residues long.

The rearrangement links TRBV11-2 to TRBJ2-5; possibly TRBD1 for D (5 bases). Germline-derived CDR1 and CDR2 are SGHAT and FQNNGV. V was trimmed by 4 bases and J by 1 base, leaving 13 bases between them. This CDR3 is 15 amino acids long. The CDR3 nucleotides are TGTGCCAGCAGCTCACTTTCAGGGTCCCAAGAGACCCAGTACTTC. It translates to CASSSLSGSQETQYF.

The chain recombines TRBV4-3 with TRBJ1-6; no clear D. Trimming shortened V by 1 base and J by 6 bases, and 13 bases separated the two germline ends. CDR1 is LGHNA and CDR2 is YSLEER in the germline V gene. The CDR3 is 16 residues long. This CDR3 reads CASSQGVKGSNSPLHF. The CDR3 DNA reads TGCGCCAGCAGCCAAGGTGTAAAGGGAAGTAATTCACCCCTCCACTTT.

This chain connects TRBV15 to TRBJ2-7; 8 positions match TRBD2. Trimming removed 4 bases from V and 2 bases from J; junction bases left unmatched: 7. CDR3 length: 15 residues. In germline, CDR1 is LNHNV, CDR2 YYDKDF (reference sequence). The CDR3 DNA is TGTGCCACCAGCACCGGGACTAGAGGCACCTACGAGCAGTACTTC. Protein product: CATSTGTRGTYEQYF.

CDR3: CASSDTGGAFTEAFF. CDR3 sequence (DNA): TGTGCCAGCAGCGATACAGGGGGCGCTTTCACTGAAGCTTTCTTT. This sequence joins TRBV7-2 and TRBJ1-1; 9 nucleotides agree with TRBD1. Germline V gene data show CDR1 as SGHTA and CDR2 as FQGNSA. V trimming: 5 bases; J trimming: 4 bases; junction bases outside the gene matches: 8. The CDR3 sequence is 15 residues long.

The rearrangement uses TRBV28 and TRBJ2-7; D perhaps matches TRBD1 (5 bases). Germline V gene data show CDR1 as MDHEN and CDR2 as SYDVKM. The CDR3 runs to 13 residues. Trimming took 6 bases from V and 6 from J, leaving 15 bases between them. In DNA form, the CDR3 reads TGTGCCAGCAGCCCCGTGTCCAGGGCCGAGCAGTACTTC. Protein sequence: CASSPVSRAEQYF.

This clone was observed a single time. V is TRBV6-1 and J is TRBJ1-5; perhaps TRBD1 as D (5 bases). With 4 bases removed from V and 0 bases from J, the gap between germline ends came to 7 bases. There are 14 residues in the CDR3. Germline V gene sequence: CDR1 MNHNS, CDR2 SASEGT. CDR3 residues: CASSGTLSNQPQHF. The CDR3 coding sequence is TGTGCCAGCAGTGGGACACTTAGCAATCAGCCCCAGCATTTT.